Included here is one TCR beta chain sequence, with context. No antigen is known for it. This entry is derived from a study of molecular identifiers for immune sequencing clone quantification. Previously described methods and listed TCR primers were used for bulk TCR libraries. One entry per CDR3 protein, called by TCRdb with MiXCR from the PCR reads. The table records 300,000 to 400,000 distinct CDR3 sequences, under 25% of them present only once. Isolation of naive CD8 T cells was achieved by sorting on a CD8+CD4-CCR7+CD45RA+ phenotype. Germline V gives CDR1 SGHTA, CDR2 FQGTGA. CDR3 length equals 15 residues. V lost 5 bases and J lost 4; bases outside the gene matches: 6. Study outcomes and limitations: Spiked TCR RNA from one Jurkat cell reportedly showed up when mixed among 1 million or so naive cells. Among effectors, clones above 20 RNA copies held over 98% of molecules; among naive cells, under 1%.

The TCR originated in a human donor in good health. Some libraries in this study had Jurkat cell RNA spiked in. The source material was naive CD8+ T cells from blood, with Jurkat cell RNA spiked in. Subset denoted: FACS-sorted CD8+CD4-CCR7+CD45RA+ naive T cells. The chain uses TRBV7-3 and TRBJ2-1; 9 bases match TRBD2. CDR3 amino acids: CASSPEAGGYNEQFF. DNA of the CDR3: TGTGCCAGCAGCCCCGAAGCGGGAGGATACAATGAGCAGTTCTTC.